One sample yielded the 27 T cell receptor beta chains listed below, sequenced in a study of human T cells and chemical hapten exposure. TCRdb recomputed calls from the RACE reads with MiXCR, one row per CDR3 protein. The sample has about 120,000 distinct CDR3 sequences, roughly 13% seen once. Described time point: pre-sensitization, week 0. Treatment denoted: therapeutic diphenylcyclopropenone sensitization with weekly scalp DPC. Source: whole blood, taken in connection with sensitization to the hapten diphenylcyclopropenone (DPC). The receptors derive from a woman aged 18-29 years with alopecia areata. Some clones in this sample may be carry-over from other donors' samples.

This chain uses TRBV28 with TRBJ1-1; D remains ambiguous. Germline V gives CDR1 MDHEN, CDR2 SYDVKM. There are 16 residues in the CDR3. Trimming pared 4 bases from V and 6 bases from J, leaving 21 bases between. The CDR3 loop is CASSSAATGWTAEAFF. The CDR3, as DNA: TGTGCCAGCAGTTCCGCGGCGACCGGATGGACGGCTGAAGCTTTCTTT.

The chain is built from TRBV6-2 or TRBV6-3 and TRBJ2-7; D might be TRBD1 or TRBD2, each matching 5 bases. CDR1 MNHEY and CDR2 SVGEGT come from the germline V gene. The CDR3 loop spans 15 amino acids. The ends were cut back, 5 bases at V and 2 bases at J, with 16 bases in the middle. DNA of the CDR3: TGTGCCAGCAGTCGGCGGACTCAGGGTCCCTACGAGCAGTACTTC. Amino acid sequence: CASSRRTQGPYEQYF.

Only a few counts were recorded for this clonotype. The gene calls are TRBV12-3 or TRBV12-4 and TRBJ2-3; D gene ambiguous. V lost 6 bases, J lost 3 bases, and 10 bases lay in between. CDR3 length: 13 amino acids. The CDR3 coding sequence is TGTGCCAGCAGCCCACTTGAAACAGATACGCAGTATTTT. It is translated as CASSPLETDTQYF.

This clonotype showed up just a few times. CDR3 in amino acids: CATSLHGGPSYNEQFF. The CDR3 bases are TGTGCCACCAGCCTCCACGGGGGACCGTCCTACAATGAGCAGTTCTTC. This rearrangement joins TRBV15 to TRBJ2-1, with a possible D match to TRBD2 (6 bases). Trimming shortened V by 5 bases and J by 1 base, and 15 bases separated the two germline ends. The CDR3 is 16 residues long. CDR1 is LNHNV and CDR2 is YYDKDF in the germline V gene (reference sequence).

This clonotype was seen repeatedly, ten times or more. The rearrangement uses TRBV7-6 and TRBJ2-2; no definite D call. V dropped 5 bases and J dropped 1 base, with 5 bases sitting between them. The germline V gene has CDR1 SGHVS and CDR2 FNYEAQ. CDR3 length: 13 amino acids. The CDR3: CASSPGNTGELFF. Here the CDR3 DNA reads TGTGCCAGCAGCCCCGGGAACACCGGGGAGCTGTTTTTT.

This clonotype was detected many times. The J gene is TRBJ1-3, the V gene TRBV6-5; 7 bases agree with TRBD1. The CDR3 runs 14 residues. The V and J ends lost 6 bases and 3 bases, in that order; junction bases with no gene match: 5. The V gene's germline CDR1 is MNHEY and CDR2 SVGAGI. The CDR3 loop is CASRQGGDGNTIYF. CDR3 nucleotide sequence: TGTGCCAGCAGGCAAGGGGGCGATGGAAACACCATATATTTT.

A few counts support this clonotype. The V gene is TRBV3-1, the J gene TRBJ1-2; D not resolved. The V end lost 1 base, the J end lost 4 bases, and 10 bases lay between the germline ends. The CDR3 covers 14 residues. The germline V gene has CDR1 LGHDT and CDR2 YNNKEL (reference sequence). The chain's CDR3 is CASSQGSGGYGYTF. CDR3 nucleotide sequence: TGTGCCAGCAGCCAAGGAAGTGGAGGCTATGGCTACACCTTC.

There are many counts of this clonotype. The chain has TRBV7-6 and TRBJ1-6; 9 bases map to TRBD1. The CDR3 length is 19 residues. The germline V gene encodes CDR1 SGHVS and CDR2 FNYEAQ. The J segment lost 6 bases and the V segment lost 1 base, leaving 13 bases of the junction unmatched. The CDR3 reads CASSLVSGVGTGINSPLHF. The CDR3 nucleotides are TGTGCCAGCAGCTTAGTCTCGGGAGTTGGGACAGGGATTAATTCACCCCTCCACTTT.

This clonotype was picked up a small number of times. The chain employs TRBV18 and TRBJ1-4; D perhaps matches TRBD1 (6 bases). This CDR3 comprises 13 residues. V lost 5 bases, J lost 5 bases, and 9 bases lay in between. Germline V gene lookup returns CDR1 KGHSH and CDR2 LQKENI. CDR3 sequence (DNA): TGTGCCAGCTCAGACAGGTGGAATGAAAAACTGTTTTTT. It translates to CASSDRWNEKLFF.

J is TRBJ2-1 and V is TRBV9; 8 bases map to TRBD1. V lost 2 bases to trimming and J lost 0 bases; unmatched junction nucleotides: 4. The CDR3 extends over 16 amino acids. Germline V gives CDR1 SGDLS, CDR2 YYNGEE. The CDR3 bases are TGTGCCAGCAGCGTGGCAACAGGGGGCTCCTACAATGAGCAGTTCTTC. Residues: CASSVATGGSYNEQFF.

This clonotype came up many times. V usage is TRBV4-3 and J usage is TRBJ2-1; 13 bases are a match to TRBD2. From germline, CDR1 is LGHNA and CDR2 YSLEER. V lost 2 bases, J lost 0 bases, and 10 bases stayed unmatched. The CDR3 extends over 20 amino acids. The CDR3 nucleotides read TGCGCCAGCAGCCAAAAATCCGGGACTAGCGGGGTTAGCTCCTACAATGAGCAGTTCTTC. This translates into CASSQKSGTSGVSSYNEQFF.

V and J are TRBV30 and TRBJ1-3; D is uncertain. Germline values: CDR1 GTSNPN, CDR2 SVGIG (reference sequence). The CDR3 extends over 14 amino acids. With 2 bases removed from V and 0 bases from J, the gap between germline ends came to 8 bases. The CDR3 here is CAWSRASSGNTIYF. CDR3 bases: TGTGCCTGGAGTAGGGCGAGCTCTGGAAACACCATATATTTT.

The V gene is TRBV27, the J gene TRBJ1-2; D is ambiguous. CDR3 length: 13 residues. V gave up 4 bases and J gave up 7 bases, with 13 bases separating them. The germline gives CDR1 MNHEY, CDR2 SMNVEV (reference sequence). The CDR3 DNA sequence: TGTGCCAGCAGTTCCCCTGTCGCTGGTGGCTACACCTTC. This codes for CASSSPVAGGYTF.

This clonotype showed up many times. This rearrangement joins TRBV18 to TRBJ1-1; 8 bases fit TRBD1. The J segment lost 0 bases and the V segment lost 3 bases, leaving 6 bases of the junction unmatched. Germline-derived CDR1 and CDR2 are KGHSH and LQKENI. The CDR3 is 16 amino acids. The CDR3 sequence is CASSPGQGTMNTEAFF. The DNA of the CDR3 is TGTGCCAGCTCACCTGGACAGGGAACTATGAACACTGAAGCTTTCTTT.

This clonotype was observed a few times. The chain joins TRBV2 to TRBJ1-5; no definite D call. From germline, CDR1 is SNHLY and CDR2 FYNNEI. This CDR3 is 12 amino acids long. The V end was cut by 1 base, the J end by 8 bases, with 6 bases between. In DNA form, the CDR3 reads TGTGCCAGCAGTGAAGTCAGTGAGCCCCAGCATTTT. It is translated as CASSEVSEPQHF.

J is TRBJ1-6 and V is TRBV6-6; 9 nucleotides agree with TRBD1. The CDR3 sequence is 15 residues long. J gave up 8 bases and V 2 bases, and 4 bases lay outside the gene matches. CDR1 and CDR2 from the germline V gene are MNHNY and SVGAGI (reference sequence). The CDR3 here is CASSYPGQGDSPLHF. The DNA of the CDR3 is TGTGCCAGCAGTTACCCGGGACAGGGCGATTCACCCCTCCACTTT.

This clonotype occurred many times. The CDR3 DNA reads TGTGCCAGCAGCTTTGAGCGGGGGGTCAGCACAGATACGCAGTATTTT. Translating it yields CASSFERGVSTDTQYF. The gene calls are TRBV11-1 and TRBJ2-3; 9 bases agree with TRBD2. This CDR3 contains 16 residues. CDR1 is SGHAT and CDR2 is FQDESV in the germline V gene (reference sequence). V was clipped by 3 bases and J by 0 bases; unmatched bases: 4.

The chain carries TRBV5-4 and TRBJ1-1, with D unresolved. CDR1 and CDR2 from the germline V gene are SGHNT and YYREEE (reference sequence). The V and J ends lost 0 bases and 4 bases respectively, with 7 bases between them. The CDR3 has 13 residues. The CDR3 loop is CASSLVGATEAFF. CDR3 in DNA: TGTGCCAGCAGCTTGGTGGGAGCCACTGAAGCTTTCTTT.

The J gene is TRBJ2-7, the V gene TRBV29-1; D is possibly TRBD2 (6 bases). The CDR3 spans 15 residues. Germline loops: CDR1 SQVTM, CDR2 ANQGSEA. Trimming removed 5 bases at V and 3 bases at J, with 20 bases between. DNA of the CDR3: TGCAGCGTTCTTGGCCCGGGACTCGGTGGCTACGAGCAGTACTTC. Encoded protein: CSVLGPGLGGYEQYF.

At least ten counts were recorded for this clonotype. The CDR3 DNA follows: TGCGCCAGCAGCCAAGAATGGGGTACCTATGGCTACACCTTC. This sequence encodes CASSQEWGTYGYTF. The chain combines TRBV4-3 with TRBJ1-2; D gene unclear. Between the trimmed V and J ends, which lost 0 bases and 4 bases, there was a span of 9 bases. This CDR3 has 14 amino acids. Per the germline V gene, CDR1 is LGHNA and CDR2 is YSLEER.

This clonotype was detected many times. The chain has TRBV2 and TRBJ2-3; perhaps TRBD1 as D (5 bases). CDR1 and CDR2 (germline): SNHLY, FYNNEI. V lost 2 bases to trimming and J lost 0 bases, with 30 bases between them. The CDR3 is made up of 22 amino acids. The CDR3, as DNA: TGTGCCAGCAGTGAAATCGGCAGGGTACGGTCTTCTAGTTCAACTAGCACAGATACGCAGTATTTT. Translated, it gives CASSEIGRVRSSSSTSTDTQYF.

This chain uses TRBV5-1 with TRBJ2-1; D unresolved. The CDR3 extends over 13 amino acids. The V and J ends lost 0 bases and 8 bases respectively, with 9 bases between them. Germline CDR1 reads SGHRS; CDR2 reads YFSETQ. The CDR3 DNA reads TGCGCCAGCAGCTTGGCCGGCTTCGATGAGCAGTTCTTC. This sequence encodes CASSLAGFDEQFF.

In its sample, this clonotype was seen many times. The J gene is TRBJ2-7, the V gene TRBV5-4; 12 bases are shared with TRBD2. This CDR3 region has 15 residues. J lost 3 bases, V lost 0 bases, and 1 base had no gene match. The germline gives CDR1 SGHNT, CDR2 YYREEE (reference sequence). In nucleotides, the CDR3 is TGTGCCAGCAGCTTGGCTAGCGGGGGGGGCTACGAGCAGTACTTC. This translates into CASSLASGGGYEQYF.

Ten or more counts support this clonotype. V and J are TRBV6-2 or TRBV6-3 and TRBJ2-1; D is ambiguous. This CDR3 comprises 16 residues. V lost 7 bases and J 0 bases, leaving 16 bases between the germline ends. The germline V gene has CDR1 MNHEY and CDR2 SVGEGT. CDR3 bases: TGTGCCAGCACTCGAGGCAGCAGGAGCTCCTACAATGAGCAGTTCTTC. Amino acids: CASTRGSRSSYNEQFF.

This clonotype has a handful of counts. V is TRBV25-1 and J is TRBJ2-1; no definite D call. Germline V gene data show CDR1 as MGHDK and CDR2 as SYGVNS. Trimming took off 1 base at V and 0 bases at J, with 13 bases between the two ends. This CDR3 has 17 amino acids. The CDR3: CASSESGSSSSYNEQFF. Here the CDR3 DNA reads TGTGCCAGCAGTGAATCCGGCAGTTCGAGCTCCTACAATGAGCAGTTCTTC.

The chain joins TRBV28 to TRBJ2-7, with unresolved D. CDR1 and CDR2 from the germline V gene are MDHEN and SYDVKM. This CDR3 contains 13 residues. With 3 bases removed from V and 9 bases from J, the gap between germline ends came to 15 bases. DNA for the CDR3: TGTGCCAGCAGTTTGGGCAATCCTCGCTCGCAGTACTTC. Amino acid sequence: CASSLGNPRSQYF.

There are many counts of this clonotype. V is TRBV4-2 and J is TRBJ2-7; 9 bases align to TRBD1. CDR1 and CDR2 (germline): LGHNA, YNFKEQ. Unmatched junction bases numbered 6, after V lost 0 bases and J lost 3 bases. The CDR3 consists of 16 residues. This CDR3 reads CASSQDLGQGSYEQYF. The CDR3 region has the DNA TGTGCCAGCAGCCAAGATCTAGGACAGGGGAGCTACGAGCAGTACTTC.